Below are 31 T cell receptor beta chains sequenced from a single sample in a study of T cell changes during pregnancy in multiple sclerosis. The protocol was immunoSEQ multiplex PCR, while the TCRdb copy is restricted to in-frame clones and leaves out a portion. The table includes tens of thousands of clones, roughly 90% detected once. Specimen: peripheral blood, collected before pregnancy. Receptor source: a female donor with multiple sclerosis, enrolled in a pregnancy study.

A note on this clone: A junction boundary mismatches the germline segment, possibly from a read error. The V call is TRBV20-1, the J call TRBJ2-1, with D possibly matching TRBD1 (6 bases). The CDR3 has 10 amino acids. The V gene's germline CDR1 is DFQATT and CDR2 SNEGSKA (reference sequence). CDR3 sequence (DNA): TGCAGTGCTAGTTCGCAGGGGACAATCTTC. It encodes CSASSQGTIF.

The rearrangement joins TRBV6-5 to TRBJ1-1; D gene unclear. The CDR3 is made up of 15 amino acids. Germline-derived CDR1 and CDR2 are MNHEY and SVGAGI. With 6 bases removed from V and 1 base from J, the gap between germline ends came to 15 bases. In nucleotides, the CDR3 is TGTGCCAGCAGCCCCTTCCGGGGTGGGAACACTGAAGCTTTCTTT. Translating it yields CASSPFRGGNTEAFF.

The chain is built from TRBV5-1 and TRBJ1-1, with TRBD1 identical over 11 bases. This CDR3 contains 14 residues. Unmatched junction bases numbered 10, after V lost 4 bases and J lost 11 bases. Germline V gene lookup returns CDR1 SGHRS and CDR2 YFSETQ. This chain's CDR3 is CASSPTGTGGRAFF. The CDR3 nucleotides are TGCGCCAGCAGCCCCACCGGGACAGGGGGTCGGGCTTTCTTT.

As DNA, the CDR3 is TGTGCCTGGACCCGGGACAGCCATAGCGAGCAGTACTTC. Its protein product is CAWTRDSHSEQYF. The chain employs TRBV30 and TRBJ2-7, with 7 bases that match TRBD1. Germline loops: CDR1 GTSNPN, CDR2 SVGIG (reference sequence). CDR3 size: 13 residues. V trimming: 4 bases; J trimming: 6 bases; junction bases outside the gene matches: 9.

This clone was observed a few times. The chain has TRBV7-9 and TRBJ2-7, with 12 bases matching TRBD1. Germline V gives CDR1 SEHNR, CDR2 FQNEAQ (reference sequence). The length of the CDR3 is 15 residues. Trimming cost V 5 bases and J 2 bases; bases outside gene matches: 4. The CDR3 sequence: CASSPGTGGTYEQYF. The CDR3 nucleotides are TGTGCCAGCAGCCCCGGGACAGGGGGCACCTACGAGCAGTACTTC.

This clone was found once. The chain links TRBV10-3 to TRBJ1-1; TRBD1 aligns across 7 bases. V lost 3 bases, J lost 3 bases, and 4 bases stayed unmatched. This CDR3 spans 14 amino acids. The germline CDR1 and CDR2 sequences are ENHRY and SYGVKD. As DNA, the CDR3 is TGTGCCATCAGTGATGACAGGGCCCACACTGAAGCTTTCTTT. Protein: CAISDDRAHTEAFF.

This clone was seen only once. V is TRBV11-2 and J is TRBJ2-3; 11 nucleotides agree with TRBD1. The CDR3 sequence is 15 residues long. Unmatched junction bases numbered 7, after V lost 6 bases and J lost 5 bases. CDR1 and CDR2 from the germline V gene are SGHAT and FQNNGV. The CDR3 region is CASRPGQGAKDTQYF. In DNA, the CDR3 is TGTGCCAGCAGACCAGGACAGGGGGCAAAAGATACGCAGTATTTT.

CDR3 sequence: CASRLQGYEQYF. DNA of the CDR3: TGTGCCAGCAGACTACAGGGTTACGAGCAGTACTTC. The chain has TRBV14 and TRBJ2-7; D perhaps matches TRBD1 (6 bases). CDR3 length: 12 amino acids. Germline assignment: CDR1 SGHDN and CDR2 FVKESK. V was clipped by 6 bases and J by 4 bases, with 10 bases between them.

The chain recombines TRBV14 with TRBJ1-1; D ambiguous. The CDR3 is 13 amino acids. V was cut by 2 bases and J by 2 bases, with 6 bases left in between. Per the germline V gene, CDR1 is SGHDN and CDR2 is FVKESK. DNA for the CDR3: TGTGCCAGCAGCCAAAAGACAAACACTGAAGCTTTCTTT. It translates to CASSQKTNTEAFF.

The J gene is TRBJ1-2, the V gene TRBV4-2, with unresolved D. Trimming took 0 bases from V and 8 from J, leaving 10 bases between them. Germline V lookup: CDR1 LGHNA, CDR2 YNFKEQ. CDR3 length equals 13 residues. The DNA for the CDR3 is TGTGCCAGCAGCCAAGACGGGTCGCGCGGCTACACCTTC. Its translation: CASSQDGSRGYTF.

V and J are TRBV7-2 and TRBJ1-2; TRBD1 matches 8 bases. J gave up 8 bases and V 2 bases, and 7 bases lay outside the gene matches. Germline CDR1 and CDR2: SGHTA and FQGNSA. This CDR3 comprises 14 residues. Written as DNA, the CDR3 is TGTGCCAGCAGCTTACGGTGGACAGGGAGGGGCTACACCTTC. Its translation is CASSLRWTGRGYTF.

This clone was found once. CDR3 loop: CASRTGGAYYGYTF. The CDR3 coding sequence is TGTGCCAGCAGAACAGGGGGCGCGTACTATGGCTACACCTTC. The chain couples TRBV6-5 to TRBJ1-2, with 9 bases identical to TRBD1. The CDR3 totals 14 residues. V was clipped by 6 bases and J by 3 bases; unmatched bases: 5. Germline V gene sequence: CDR1 MNHEY, CDR2 SVGAGI.

V gene TRBV7-9 combines with J gene TRBJ2-3; TRBD1 aligns across 8 bases. Unmatched junction bases numbered 7, after V lost 5 bases and J lost 3 bases. Germline values: CDR1 SEHNR, CDR2 FQNEAQ (reference sequence). CDR3 size: 15 residues. The CDR3: CASSQTRGRTDTQYF. The CDR3 region has the DNA TGTGCCAGCAGCCAGACCAGGGGGCGGACAGATACGCAGTATTTT.

The genes are TRBV7-2 and TRBJ1-4, with D possibly TRBD1 on 6 matching bases. There are 14 residues in the CDR3. Trimming took off 6 bases at V and 8 bases at J, with 16 bases between the two ends. CDR1 and CDR2 (germline): SGHTA, FQGNSA. The CDR3 nucleotides are TGTGCCAGCAGGCCCGGGACAATCGGGGAAAAACTGTTTTTT. Protein sequence: CASRPGTIGEKLFF.

J is TRBJ1-1 and V is TRBV2, with D tentatively TRBD1 (6 bases). The CDR3 covers 13 residues. Germline V gives CDR1 SNHLY, CDR2 FYNNEI. With 8 bases removed from V and 1 base from J, the gap between germline ends came to 11 bases. The CDR3 spells CASGGLGNTEAFF. DNA of the CDR3: TGTGCCAGCGGGGGCTTAGGGAACACTGAAGCTTTCTTT.

The chain employs TRBV25-1 and TRBJ2-3; 9 bases map to TRBD1. CDR1 is MGHDK and CDR2 is SYGVNS in the germline V gene. Trimming cost V 5 bases and J 3 bases; bases outside gene matches: 3. The CDR3 has 14 amino acids. CDR3 residues: CASSLQGATDTQYF. The CDR3 DNA sequence: TGTGCCAGCAGTTTACAGGGGGCAACAGATACGCAGTATTTT.

The chain has TRBV25-1 and TRBJ2-7; 8 nucleotides match TRBD1. This CDR3 region has 14 residues. The germline CDR1 and CDR2 sequences are MGHDK and SYGVNS. The V segment lost 6 bases and the J segment 0 bases; nucleotides outside the gene matches: 4. The DNA of the CDR3 is TGTGCCAGCAGGCGGACAGGGAGCTCCTACGAGCAGTACTTC. It translates to CASRRTGSSYEQYF.

CDR3 nucleotides: TGCGCCAGCAGCTTGGCGTTTAGGGGCCTTGTCGGAAACACCGGGGAGCTGTTTTTT. As protein: CASSLAFRGLVGNTGELFF. This chain connects TRBV5-1 to TRBJ2-2, with a tentative D call TRBD1 (5 bases). V lost 0 bases and J 2 bases, leaving 20 bases between the germline ends. CDR1 is SGHRS and CDR2 is YFSETQ in the germline V gene. The CDR3 runs 19 residues. Based on the CDR3 plus reference TRBV5-1 and TRBJ2-2, the full variable domain is KAGVTQTPRYLIKTRGQQVTLSCSPISGHRSVSWYQQTPGQGLQFLFEYFSETQRNKGNFPGRFSGRQFSNSRSEMNVSTLELGDSALYLCASSLAFRGLVGNTGELFFGEGSRLTVL.

V usage is TRBV5-6 and J usage is TRBJ1-3; D might be TRBD1 (6 bases). Germline V gene sequence: CDR1 SGHDT, CDR2 YYEEEE. The CDR3 is made up of 15 amino acids. Trimming cost V 2 bases and J 2 bases, with 11 bases left between them. CDR3 DNA sequence: TGTGCCAGCAGCTTCAGGGGTACGGCTGGAAACACCATATATTTT. As protein: CASSFRGTAGNTIYF.

The gene calls are TRBV4-1 and TRBJ2-1; TRBD1 matches 9 bases. Per the germline V gene, CDR1 is MGHRA and CDR2 is YSYEKL. The CDR3 loop spans 15 amino acids. With V trimmed by 3 bases and J by 4 bases, 4 bases remained unmatched. CDR3 sequence: CASSQTGGQYNEQFF. The CDR3, as DNA: TGCGCCAGCAGCCAGACAGGGGGTCAATACAATGAGCAGTTCTTC.

The CDR3 sequence: CSVEDGRLNYGYTF. The CDR3 region has the DNA TGCAGCGTTGAAGATGGCAGACTTAACTATGGCTACACCTTC. The chain couples TRBV29-1 to TRBJ1-2, with D unclear. Germline CDR1 reads SQVTM; CDR2 reads ANQGSEA. The CDR3 sequence is 14 residues long. The ends were cut back, 0 bases at V and 1 base at J, with 9 bases in the middle.

In this sample, this clone turned up a few times. The V and J genes are TRBV12-5 and TRBJ1-5; 7 bases agree with TRBD1. This CDR3 has 14 residues. V trimming: 6 bases; J trimming: 6 bases; junction bases outside the gene matches: 8. Germline V lookup: CDR1 LGHNT, CDR2 FRNRAP. The DNA of the CDR3 is TGTGCTAGTGGGACAGGGCTGATGGGTCAGCCCCAGCATTTT. Encoded protein: CASGTGLMGQPQHF.

The sample holds one count of this clone. This sequence joins TRBV19 and TRBJ2-1, with 9 bases aligning to TRBD1. J gave up 10 bases and V 5 bases, and 15 bases lay outside the gene matches. Germline CDR1 is LNHDA and CDR2 is SQIVND (reference sequence). This CDR3 comprises 16 residues. The CDR3 protein is CASSPYAGTGHREQFF. Here the CDR3 DNA reads TGTGCCAGTAGTCCCTACGCCGGGACAGGGCACCGCGAGCAGTTCTTC.

Only one count was recorded for this clone. This rearrangement joins TRBV11-3 to TRBJ2-5; the D is unclear. The CDR3 has 14 amino acids. V lost 1 base and J lost 1, with 7 bases in between. Germline V lookup: CDR1 SGHNT, CDR2 YENEEA. The CDR3 is CASSLGAGQETQYF. In nucleotides, the CDR3 is TGTGCCAGCAGCTTAGGTGCAGGCCAAGAGACCCAGTACTTC. Variable domain in full (rest from reference TRBV11-3 and TRBJ2-5): EAGVVQSPRYKIIEKKQPVAFWCNPISGHNTLYWYLQNLGQGPELLIRYENEEAVDDSQLPKDRFSAERLKGVDSTLKIQPAELGDSAVYLCASSLGAGQETQYFGPGTRLLVL.

The J gene is TRBJ2-1, the V gene TRBV14; D is unclear. Trimming removed 6 bases from V and 0 bases from J, with 12 bases in between. In germline, CDR1 is SGHDN, CDR2 FVKESK. The CDR3 sequence is 15 residues long. DNA for the CDR3: TGTGCCAGCAGTCTCGACTCGAGCTCCTACAATGAGCAGTTCTTC. Translating gives CASSLDSSSYNEQFF.

This chain joins TRBV18 and TRBJ2-7; 9 nucleotides line up with TRBD1. CDR1 is KGHSH and CDR2 is LQKENI in the germline V gene. The CDR3 spans 15 residues. V shed 2 bases, J shed 2 bases, and the junction held 4 bases outside the gene matches. The CDR3 is CASSPTRDRAYEQYF. The CDR3 DNA reads TGTGCCAGCTCACCAACCAGGGACAGGGCCTACGAGCAGTACTTC. Looking up the rest from reference TRBV18 and TRBJ2-7 gives the full variable domain: NAGVMQNPRHLVRRRGQEARLRCSPMKGHSHVYWYRQLPEEGLKFMVYLQKENIIDESGMPKERFSAEFPKEGPSILRIQQVVRGDSAAYFCASSPTRDRAYEQYFGPGTRLTVT.

The genes are TRBV7-2 and TRBJ1-2; 7 nucleotides match TRBD1. The V gene end was trimmed by 1 base and the J gene end by 7 bases; junction bases not matched to a gene: 3. The CDR3 has 13 amino acids. The V gene's germline CDR1 is SGHTA and CDR2 FQGNSA. CDR3 DNA: TGTGCCAGCAGCTTAGTGACAGGGAGTGGCTACACCTTC. It yields the protein CASSLVTGSGYTF.

This chain connects TRBV2 to TRBJ2-1; 10 nucleotides line up with TRBD2. This CDR3 comprises 16 residues. Per germline, CDR1 SNHLY and CDR2 FYNNEI. V shed 0 bases and J 4 bases; nucleotides not matched to a gene: 3. The CDR3 protein is CASSEAWTSGYNEQFF. The CDR3 DNA sequence: TGTGCCAGCAGTGAAGCTTGGACTAGCGGTTACAATGAGCAGTTCTTC.

The V call is TRBV11-3, the J call TRBJ2-3, with D perhaps TRBD2 (7 bases). Germline values: CDR1 SGHNT, CDR2 YENEEA. Trimming left V 5 bases short and J 3 bases short, with 15 bases between. This CDR3 is 15 amino acids long. As DNA, the CDR3 is TGTGCCAGCAGCGGGGGGGCCGCTCTAACAGATACGCAGTATTTT. Amino acids: CASSGGAALTDTQYF. Based on the CDR3 plus reference TRBV11-3 and TRBJ2-3, the full variable domain is EAGVVQSPRYKIIEKKQPVAFWCNPISGHNTLYWYLQNLGQGPELLIRYENEEAVDDSQLPKDRFSAERLKGVDSTLKIQPAELGDSAVYLCASSGGAALTDTQYFGPGTRLTVL.

J is TRBJ1-5 and V is TRBV2; no clear D gene. Deletions cut 6 bases from V and 0 bases from J, with 12 bases between. Germline CDR1 is SNHLY and CDR2 is FYNNEI. The CDR3 covers 15 residues. In DNA, the CDR3 is TGTGCCAGCAGCGAGGGCGATCTTAGCAATCAGCCCCAGCATTTT. Its protein is CASSEGDLSNQPQHF.

The CDR3 loop is CSASRVTDTQYF. DNA for the CDR3: TGCAGCGCAAGCAGGGTTACAGATACGCAGTATTTT. The chain couples TRBV29-1 to TRBJ2-3; D perhaps matches TRBD1 (5 bases). Trimming cost V 7 bases and J 3 bases, with 11 bases left between them. This CDR3 has 12 residues. Germline V gene data show CDR1 as SQVTM and CDR2 as ANQGSEA.